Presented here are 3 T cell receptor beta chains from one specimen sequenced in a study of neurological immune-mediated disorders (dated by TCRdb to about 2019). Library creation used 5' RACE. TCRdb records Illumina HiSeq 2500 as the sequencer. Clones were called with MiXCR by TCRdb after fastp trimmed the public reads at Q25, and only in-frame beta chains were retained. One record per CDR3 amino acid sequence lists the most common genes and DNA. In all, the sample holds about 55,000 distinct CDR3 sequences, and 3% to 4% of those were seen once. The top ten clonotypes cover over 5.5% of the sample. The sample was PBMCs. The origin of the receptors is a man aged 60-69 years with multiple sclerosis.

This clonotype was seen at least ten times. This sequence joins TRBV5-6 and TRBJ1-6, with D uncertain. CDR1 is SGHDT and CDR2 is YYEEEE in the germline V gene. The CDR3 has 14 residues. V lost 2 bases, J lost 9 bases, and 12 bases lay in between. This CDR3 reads CASSFGTAGSPLHF. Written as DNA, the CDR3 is TGTGCCAGCAGCTTCGGTACGGCGGGTTCACCCCTCCACTTT.

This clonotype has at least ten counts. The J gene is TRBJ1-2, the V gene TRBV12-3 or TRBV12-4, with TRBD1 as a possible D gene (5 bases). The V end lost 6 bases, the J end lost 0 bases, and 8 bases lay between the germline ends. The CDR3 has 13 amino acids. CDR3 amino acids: CASRMTANYGYTF. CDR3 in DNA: TGTGCCAGCAGGATGACAGCTAACTATGGCTACACCTTC.

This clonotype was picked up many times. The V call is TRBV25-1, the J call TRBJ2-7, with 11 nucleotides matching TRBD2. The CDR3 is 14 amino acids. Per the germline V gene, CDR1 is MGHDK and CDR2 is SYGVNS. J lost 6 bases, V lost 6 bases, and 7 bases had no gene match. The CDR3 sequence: CASSIAGGPGEQYF. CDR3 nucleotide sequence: TGTGCCAGCAGCATAGCGGGAGGGCCAGGCGAGCAGTACTTC.